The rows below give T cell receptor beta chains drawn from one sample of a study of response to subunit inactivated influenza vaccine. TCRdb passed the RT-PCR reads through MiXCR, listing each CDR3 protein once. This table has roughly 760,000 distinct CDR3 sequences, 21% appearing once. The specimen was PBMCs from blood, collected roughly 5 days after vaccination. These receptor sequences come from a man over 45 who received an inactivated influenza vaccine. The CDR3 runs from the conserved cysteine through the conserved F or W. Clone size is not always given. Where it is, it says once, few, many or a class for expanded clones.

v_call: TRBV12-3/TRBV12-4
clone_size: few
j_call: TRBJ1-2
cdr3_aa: CASSSIPGQPNYGYTF

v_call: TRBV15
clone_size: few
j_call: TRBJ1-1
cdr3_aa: CATSSKGQGSEAFF

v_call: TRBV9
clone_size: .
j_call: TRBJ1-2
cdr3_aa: CASSPSTGGDGYTF

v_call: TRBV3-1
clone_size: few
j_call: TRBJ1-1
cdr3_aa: CASSPHRDPSFF

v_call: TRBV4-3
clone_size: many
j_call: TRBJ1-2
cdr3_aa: CASSQDPGLGGYTF

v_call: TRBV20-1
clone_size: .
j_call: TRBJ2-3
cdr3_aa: CSPGRGGFTDTQYF

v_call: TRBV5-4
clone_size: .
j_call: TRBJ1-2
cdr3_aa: CASSLVAQPSLYGYTF

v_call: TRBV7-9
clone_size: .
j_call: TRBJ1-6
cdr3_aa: CASSSGRGFNSPLHF

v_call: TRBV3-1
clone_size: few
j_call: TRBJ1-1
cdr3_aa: CASSLARGARGKTEAFF

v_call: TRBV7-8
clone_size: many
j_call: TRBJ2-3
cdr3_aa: CASSLRDSAITDTQYF

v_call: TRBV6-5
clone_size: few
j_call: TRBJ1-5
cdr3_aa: CASSYSQTRGISNQPQHF

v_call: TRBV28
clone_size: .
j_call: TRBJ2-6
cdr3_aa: CASSGGAGVGANVLTF

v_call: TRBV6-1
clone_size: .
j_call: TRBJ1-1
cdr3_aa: CASREMQGAPPFEAFF

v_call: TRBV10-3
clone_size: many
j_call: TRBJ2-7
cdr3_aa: CAISGVRGPYEQYF

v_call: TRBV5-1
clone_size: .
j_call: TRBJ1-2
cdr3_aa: CASSLGDPNYGYTF

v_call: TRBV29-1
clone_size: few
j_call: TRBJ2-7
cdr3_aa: CSVVGSDSYEQYF

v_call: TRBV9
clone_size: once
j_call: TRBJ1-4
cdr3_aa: CASNSGQSPGEKLFF

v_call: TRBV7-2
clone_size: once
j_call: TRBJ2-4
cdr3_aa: CASSYQSGLAKNIQYF

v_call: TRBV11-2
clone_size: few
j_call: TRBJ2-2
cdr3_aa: CASSLRRGADTGELFF

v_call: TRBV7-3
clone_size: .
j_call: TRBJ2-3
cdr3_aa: CASSDGMFTDTQYF

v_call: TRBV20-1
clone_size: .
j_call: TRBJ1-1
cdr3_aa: CSARGEAFF

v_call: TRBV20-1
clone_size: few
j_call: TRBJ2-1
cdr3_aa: CSATGAYNEQFF

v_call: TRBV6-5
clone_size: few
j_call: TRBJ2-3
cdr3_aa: CASSYHGLATQYF

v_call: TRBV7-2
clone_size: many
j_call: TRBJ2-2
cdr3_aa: CASSFTTSGAGELFF

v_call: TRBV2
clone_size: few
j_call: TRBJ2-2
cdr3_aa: CASRLGQGQAGELFF

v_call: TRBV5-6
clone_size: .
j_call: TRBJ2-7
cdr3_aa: CASSLEQGWYEQYF

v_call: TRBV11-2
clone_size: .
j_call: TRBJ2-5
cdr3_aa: CASSSLAGGYQETQYF

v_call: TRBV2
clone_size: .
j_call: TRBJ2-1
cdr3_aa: CASHQRTSSYNEQFF

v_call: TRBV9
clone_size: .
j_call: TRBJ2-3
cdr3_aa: CASSGGVPSSYTDTQYF

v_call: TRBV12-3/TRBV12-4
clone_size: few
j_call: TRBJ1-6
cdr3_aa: CASRQGSRGNSPLHF

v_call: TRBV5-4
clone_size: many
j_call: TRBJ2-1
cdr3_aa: CASSLTGNSYNEQFF

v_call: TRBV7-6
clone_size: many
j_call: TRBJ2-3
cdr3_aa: CASSLVASGGSSTDTQYF

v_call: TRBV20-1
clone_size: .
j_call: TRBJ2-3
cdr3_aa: CSAPGGERTDTQYF

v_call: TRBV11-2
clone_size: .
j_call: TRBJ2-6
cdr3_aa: CASSPRRPGSGANVLTF

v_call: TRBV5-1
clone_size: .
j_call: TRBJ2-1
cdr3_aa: CASSWVGQGDEQFF

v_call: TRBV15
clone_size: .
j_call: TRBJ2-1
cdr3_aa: CATSRDWASYNEQFF

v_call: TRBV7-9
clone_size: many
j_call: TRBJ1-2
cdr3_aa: CASSFGSGEYGYTF